Sequencing of this TCR beta chain was carried out in a study of blood T cell repertoires in COVID-19. The CDR3 runs to 15 residues. The V and J ends lost 2 bases and 7 bases, in that order; junction bases with no gene match: 8. In germline, CDR1 is GTSNPN, CDR2 SVGIG (reference sequence). Sequencing used immunoSEQ multiplex PCR; TCRdb keeps in-frame clones, though not all of them. The sample has about 170,000 clones; about four fifths are singletons. This receptor was obtained from a man in his sixties or seventies with active or convalescent COVID-19. Specimen: peripheral blood. J is TRBJ1-6 and V is TRBV30; 7 nucleotides align to TRBD1. CDR3 residues: CAWSLRGLRNSPLHF. The CDR3 nucleotides read TGTGCCTGGAGTTTAAGGGGGCTCCGGAATTCACCCCTCCACTTT.